This T cell receptor beta chain was sequenced in a study of a mutant IDH1 vaccine in newly diagnosed glioma. Study at large: In weeks 1, 3, 5, 7, 11, 15, 19 and 23, patients were immunized, eight times in all.

Sample time point: week 23, last vaccination. Alongside topical imiquimod, each dose of vaccine comprised 300 ug of mutant IDH1 20-mer peptide. Germline CDR1 SGHRS, CDR2 YFSETQ. The CDR3 has 15 amino acids. Trimming pared 0 bases from V and 1 base from J, leaving 9 bases between. With respect to this clone: Its specificity is not known.

This table comes from immunoSEQ multiplex PCR, and its TCRdb copy is limited to in-frame clones, with some not included. The sample records tens of thousands of clones, over 70% being singletons. Overall study results and limits: Whatever changes occurred in top peripheral T cell clonotypes seemed unrelated to pseudoprogression.

This sequence originates from a man aged 35-49 years with glioma. Sequenced here: PBMCs, sampled from a glioma patient whose treatment included an IDH1 peptide vaccine. The V call is TRBV5-1, the J call TRBJ2-3; no firm D call. In nucleotides, the CDR3 is TGCGCCAGCAGCTTGGGGCTTACCCGCACAGATACGCAGTATTTT. It translates to CASSLGLTRTDTQYF.